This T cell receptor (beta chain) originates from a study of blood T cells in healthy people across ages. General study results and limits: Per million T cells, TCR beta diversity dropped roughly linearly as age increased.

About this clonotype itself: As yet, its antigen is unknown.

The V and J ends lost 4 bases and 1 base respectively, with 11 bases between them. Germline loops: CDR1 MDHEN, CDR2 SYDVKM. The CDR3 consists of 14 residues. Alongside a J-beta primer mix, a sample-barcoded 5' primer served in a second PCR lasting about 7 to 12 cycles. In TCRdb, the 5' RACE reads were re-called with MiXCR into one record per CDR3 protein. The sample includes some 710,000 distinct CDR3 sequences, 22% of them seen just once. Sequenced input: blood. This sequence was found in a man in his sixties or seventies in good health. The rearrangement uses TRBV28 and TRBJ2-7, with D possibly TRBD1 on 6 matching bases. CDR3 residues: CASSSQGPSYEQYF. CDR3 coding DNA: TGTGCCAGCAGTTCTCAGGGGCCGTCCTACGAGCAGTACTTC.